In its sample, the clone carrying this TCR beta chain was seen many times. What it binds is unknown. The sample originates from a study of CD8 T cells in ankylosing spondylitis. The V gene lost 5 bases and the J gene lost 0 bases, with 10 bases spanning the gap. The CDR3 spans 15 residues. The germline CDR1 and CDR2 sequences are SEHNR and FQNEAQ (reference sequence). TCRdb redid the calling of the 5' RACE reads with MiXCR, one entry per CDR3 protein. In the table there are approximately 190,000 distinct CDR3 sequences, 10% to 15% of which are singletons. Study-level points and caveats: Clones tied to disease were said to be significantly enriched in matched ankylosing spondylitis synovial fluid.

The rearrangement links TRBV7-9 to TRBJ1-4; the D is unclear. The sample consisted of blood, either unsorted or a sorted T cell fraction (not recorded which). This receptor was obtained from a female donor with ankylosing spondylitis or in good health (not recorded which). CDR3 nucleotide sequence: TGTGCCAGCAGCGAGCAACGACCAACTAATGAAAAACTGTTTTTT. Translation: CASSEQRPTNEKLFF.